Shown below are 31 T cell receptor beta chains from a single sample sequenced in a study of early T cells in non-severe SARS-CoV-2 infection. MiXCR was run by TCRdb on the 5' RACE reads, yielding one entry per CDR3 protein. The table includes 60,000 to 75,000 distinct CDR3 sequences, 9.5% to 15% detected once. The source material was whole blood. Receptors originate from an adult who was a healthcare worker with PCR-confirmed SARS-CoV-2 infection or an uninfected control (not recorded which).

This clonotype was seen more than once but under ten times. The chain combines TRBV20-1 with TRBJ2-7, with 8 nucleotides matching TRBD2. The CDR3 loop spans 15 amino acids. With 3 bases clipped from V and 0 bases from J, the junction kept 7 bases outside the gene matches. Germline lookup yields CDR1 DFQATT and CDR2 SNEGSKA (reference sequence). CDR3: CSARLAGLSSYEQYF. In DNA form, the CDR3 reads TGCAGTGCTAGGCTAGCGGGCCTTAGCTCCTACGAGCAGTACTTC.

This clonotype has only a few counts. This chain uses TRBV19 with TRBJ2-7, with TRBD1 identical over 9 bases. This CDR3 is 13 amino acids long. Germline CDR1 and CDR2: LNHDA and SQIVND (reference sequence). V trimming: 9 bases; J trimming: 2 bases; junction bases outside the gene matches: 5. The DNA of the CDR3 is TGTGCCAGCCGACAGGGGGGAACCTACGAGCAGTACTTC. Translation: CASRQGGTYEQYF.

This clonotype was detected a few times. The chain joins TRBV25-1 to TRBJ2-1; perhaps TRBD1 as D (6 bases). Germline V gene data show CDR1 as MGHDK and CDR2 as SYGVNS. V lost 8 bases and J 5 bases, leaving 16 bases between the germline ends. This CDR3 spans 14 amino acids. For the CDR3, the DNA is TGTGCCAGCTCAGACAGGTCTCCAAACAATGAGCAGTTCTTC. Translating gives CASSDRSPNNEQFF. The full variable domain, completed using reference TRBV25-1 and TRBJ2-1, is EADIYQTPRYLVIGTGKKITLECSQTMGHDKMYWYQQDPGMELHLIHYSYGVNSTEKGDLSSESTVSRIRTEHFPLTLESARPSHTSQYLCASSDRSPNNEQFFGPGTRLTVL.

This clonotype showed up many times. This sequence joins TRBV7-6 and TRBJ1-1, with D possibly being TRBD1 (5 bases). This CDR3 is 14 amino acids long. Germline values: CDR1 SGHVS, CDR2 FNYEAQ. V lost 5 bases and J 5 bases, leaving 15 bases between the germline ends. The CDR3 loop is CASSLGLGGTEAFF. CDR3 nucleotide sequence: TGTGCCAGCAGCCTTGGGCTCGGGGGGACTGAAGCTTTCTTT.

The sample holds a few counts of this clonotype. The chain combines TRBV4-1 with TRBJ2-5; D is unresolved. Looked up from germline, CDR1 is MGHRA and CDR2 is YSYEKL. This CDR3 is built from 15 residues. V lost 1 base and J lost 4, with 13 bases in between. The CDR3 sequence: CASSQGPAFGETQYF. CDR3 DNA: TGCGCCAGCAGCCAAGGCCCCGCGTTCGGAGAGACCCAGTACTTC.

This clonotype occurred a few times. CDR3 loop: CAWSDPGGRSSVKLFF. The DNA for the CDR3 is TGTGCCTGGAGTGATCCGGGGGGGCGCAGTTCGGTAAAACTGTTTTTT. This chain uses TRBV30 with TRBJ1-4; a weak D match, TRBD1 (6 bases). The CDR3 contains 16 residues. Germline V gene data show CDR1 as GTSNPN and CDR2 as SVGIG (reference sequence). V was shortened by 1 base and J by 10 bases, with 22 bases between the two germline ends.

This clonotype was observed a single time. The CDR3 sequence is CASRTGGTRTDTQYF. The DNA for the CDR3 is TGTGCCAGCAGAACGGGCGGGACCCGCACAGATACGCAGTATTTT. The chain recombines TRBV6-2 or TRBV6-3 with TRBJ2-3; maybe TRBD2 (6 bases). V dropped 6 bases and J dropped 1 base, with 14 bases sitting between them. Germline lookup yields CDR1 MNHEY and CDR2 SVGEGT. The CDR3 is 15 amino acids.

This chain links TRBV7-9 with TRBJ2-2, with 12 positions matching TRBD1. CDR1 SEHNR and CDR2 FQNEAQ come from the germline V gene (reference sequence). The trim removed 7 bases at V and 4 bases at J, leaving 4 bases unmatched. CDR3 length: 15 amino acids. The CDR3 DNA reads as TGTGCCAGCATGCCGGGACAGGGGGCCACCGGGGAGCTGTTTTTT. Residues: CASMPGQGATGELFF.

This clonotype was observed many times. The V call is TRBV12-3 or TRBV12-4, the J call TRBJ2-1; unclear D gene. The CDR3 covers 16 residues. Trimming pared 2 bases from V and 0 bases from J, leaving 11 bases between. CDR3 residues: CASSLFGERSYNEQFF. The DNA of the CDR3 is TGTGCCAGCAGTTTATTCGGCGAGCGCTCCTACAATGAGCAGTTCTTC.

The sample holds a few counts of this clonotype. The V gene is TRBV29-1, the J gene TRBJ2-3; 7 nucleotides align to TRBD1. With 7 bases clipped from V and 5 bases from J, the junction kept 12 bases outside the gene matches. Germline CDR1 and CDR2: SQVTM and ANQGSEA. The CDR3 consists of 14 residues. This CDR3 reads CSALRGPGGDTQYF. The CDR3 coding sequence is TGCAGCGCACTCAGGGGCCCAGGGGGAGATACGCAGTATTTT.

This clonotype has ten or more counts. The genes are TRBV19 and TRBJ2-7; D ambiguous. The CDR3 consists of 14 residues. Germline CDR1 LNHDA, CDR2 SQIVND (reference sequence). The germline V and J ends were trimmed by 4 bases and 2 bases, with 12 bases remaining between them. In nucleotides, the CDR3 is TGTGCCAGTAGTACCTTCGGCAGCCCCTACGAGCAGTACTTC. Translating gives CASSTFGSPYEQYF.

The table lists this clonotype with a count of one. The rearrangement joins TRBV19 to TRBJ2-5, with a possible D match to TRBD1 (5 bases). CDR3 length: 14 amino acids. Trimming left V 10 bases short and J 7 bases short, with 22 bases between. Germline V gene data show CDR1 as LNHDA and CDR2 as SQIVND (reference sequence). The CDR3 loop reads CANKSLGAQGTQYF. DNA for the CDR3: TGTGCCAACAAGTCGTTAGGGGCTCAGGGGACCCAGTACTTC.

CDR3 amino acids: CASSRGATKETQYF. CDR3 DNA: TGTGCCAGCAGCCGCGGGGCAACCAAAGAGACCCAGTACTTC. The rearrangement uses TRBV7-6 and TRBJ2-5; TRBD2 is a possible D gene (6 bases). The length of the CDR3 is 14 residues. CDR1 and CDR2 (germline): SGHVS, FNYEAQ. V was pared by 5 bases and J by 3 bases, with 13 bases between.

The V and J genes are TRBV12-3 or TRBV12-4 and TRBJ1-5; TRBD1 matches at 7 bases. The CDR3 has 13 amino acids. J gave up 6 bases and V 6 bases, and 5 bases lay outside the gene matches. The CDR3 sequence: CASSRTGGQPQHF. Here the CDR3 DNA reads TGTGCCAGCAGCCGGACAGGAGGTCAGCCCCAGCATTTT.

This rearrangement joins TRBV5-1 to TRBJ2-7; no clear D gene. This CDR3 spans 18 amino acids. Looked up from germline, CDR1 is SGHRS and CDR2 is YFSETQ. Between the trimmed V and J ends, which lost 0 bases and 0 bases, there was a span of 19 bases. CDR3 sequence (DNA): TGCGCCAGCAGCTTGGTTTCGTCTACGGACGACCTCTCCTACGAGCAGTACTTC. It encodes CASSLVSSTDDLSYEQYF.

This clonotype was seen ten or more times. The chain links TRBV20-1 to TRBJ2-1; TRBD2 aligns across 8 bases. Germline CDR1 and CDR2: DFQATT and SNEGSKA (reference sequence). Trimming removed 6 bases from V and 2 bases from J; junction bases left unmatched: 6. The CDR3 extends over 14 amino acids. CDR3 DNA: TGCAGTGCCCAGACGGGAGGGCCCTACAATGAGCAGTTCTTC. This codes for CSAQTGGPYNEQFF.

This clonotype was seen more than once but under ten times. The V and J genes are TRBV5-1 and TRBJ2-3; D unclear. Germline-derived CDR1 and CDR2 are SGHRS and YFSETQ. V shed 6 bases and J shed 5 bases, with 10 bases lying between them. The CDR3 totals 12 residues. CDR3 sequence: CASKAPGDTQYF. CDR3 in DNA: TGCGCCAGCAAAGCCCCAGGAGATACGCAGTATTTT.

This chain joins TRBV6-1 and TRBJ2-2, with a tentative D call TRBD2 (7 bases). Trimming shortened V by 0 bases and J by 3 bases, and 11 bases separated the two germline ends. Looked up from germline, CDR1 is MNHNS and CDR2 is SASEGT. The CDR3 is 16 amino acids. The DNA for the CDR3 is TGTGCCAGCAGTGAAGCGGGGGGGCTATACACCGGGGAGCTGTTTTTT. Amino acid sequence: CASSEAGGLYTGELFF.

In its sample, this clonotype was seen a few times. The rearrangement uses TRBV4-2 and TRBJ2-7; 9 positions match TRBD1. J lost 2 bases, V lost 0 bases, and 2 bases had no gene match. Germline-derived CDR1 and CDR2 are LGHNA and YNFKEQ. The CDR3 spans 15 residues. The CDR3, as DNA: TGTGCCAGCAGCCAAGACACAGGGGGCACCTACGAGCAGTACTTC. Translation: CASSQDTGGTYEQYF.

Turning to this clonotype: A much larger clone lies a single base off, so this may be a read error. The chain combines TRBV30 with TRBJ2-1; D is uncertain. The length of the CDR3 is 14 residues. Germline assignment: CDR1 GTSNPN and CDR2 SVGIG (reference sequence). CDR3 amino acids: CARSIGYSDDEQFF. As DNA, the CDR3 is TGTGCCCGGAGTATCGGCTATAGTGACGATGAGCAGTTCTTC.

This clonotype turned up a few times. V usage is TRBV11-2 and J usage is TRBJ2-2; D may be TRBD1 or TRBD2 (5 bases each). Trimming left V 4 bases short and J 8 bases short, with 17 bases between. The CDR3 is made up of 15 amino acids. CDR1 and CDR2 (germline): SGHAT, FQNNGV. CDR3 DNA sequence: TGTGCCAGCAGCTCGAGGGGCGTGGTTTCGGGGGAGCTGTTTTTT. Translating gives CASSSRGVVSGELFF.

The chain couples TRBV19 to TRBJ1-2; D not resolved. V gave up 4 bases and J gave up 5 bases, with 14 bases separating them. The CDR3 sequence is 14 residues long. In germline, CDR1 is LNHDA, CDR2 SQIVND (reference sequence). The chain's CDR3 is CASSTLRDGYGYTF. The CDR3 DNA reads TGTGCCAGTAGTACACTCCGGGATGGATATGGCTACACCTTC.

This clonotype has more than one count but fewer than ten. Written as DNA, the CDR3 is TGTGCCATCAGCCTCGGACTAGCGGGAGGGGGCAATGAGCAGTTCTTC. It is translated as CAISLGLAGGGNEQFF. This rearrangement joins TRBV10-3 to TRBJ2-1, with 15 positions matching TRBD2. The V gene's germline CDR1 is ENHRY and CDR2 SYGVKD. The CDR3 consists of 16 residues. Germline trimming cut 6 bases from V and 6 bases from J; bases unmatched to any gene: 6.

There are a few counts of this clonotype. In DNA form, the CDR3 reads TGTGCCACCAGTGATTCCAGCGGAGCTCAGTACAATGAGCAGTTCTTC. Translation gives CATSDSSGAQYNEQFF. The chain links TRBV24-1 to TRBJ2-1; a weak D match, TRBD2 (5 bases). Trimming took off 2 bases at V and 4 bases at J, with 14 bases between the two ends. CDR3 length equals 16 residues. Germline lookup yields CDR1 KGHDR and CDR2 SFDVKD.

This sequence joins TRBV4-2 and TRBJ2-3; 7 nucleotides align to TRBD2. The CDR3 has 15 amino acids. V dropped 1 base and J dropped 6; count of bases not matched to a gene: 7. CDR1 is LGHNA and CDR2 is YNFKEQ in the germline V gene. CDR3 in DNA: TGTGCCAGCAGCCAAGCGGGAGGTACTCCGGATACGCAGTATTTT. As protein: CASSQAGGTPDTQYF.

The rearrangement links TRBV20-1 to TRBJ2-5; possibly TRBD2 for D (7 bases). Germline CDR1 and CDR2: DFQATT and SNEGSKA (reference sequence). The CDR3 covers 17 residues. The V end lost 1 base, the J end lost 1 base, and 19 bases lay between the germline ends. The DNA of the CDR3 is TGCAGTGCTAGAGCCTACCAGGGAGGGGGGCCCCAAGAGACCCAGTACTTC. It yields the protein CSARAYQGGGPQETQYF.

The chain couples TRBV7-6 to TRBJ1-1; the match to TRBD1 covers 10 bases. The junction had 15 bases not matched to a gene; V was cut back by 5 bases and J by 0 bases. The CDR3 consists of 19 residues. Germline-derived CDR1 and CDR2 are SGHVS and FNYEAQ. DNA for the CDR3: TGTGCCAGCAGCATAAAAGCAAACCCGGGACAGGGGATGAACACTGAAGCTTTCTTT. This gives the protein CASSIKANPGQGMNTEAFF.

This rearrangement joins TRBV29-1 to TRBJ2-5, with D perhaps matching TRBD1 (5 bases). Germline CDR1 is SQVTM and CDR2 is ANQGSEA. The ends were cut back, 4 bases at V and 1 base at J, with 10 bases in the middle. There are 13 residues in the CDR3. The CDR3 sequence: CSVGRDSQETQYF. The DNA of the CDR3 is TGCAGCGTTGGTCGTGACAGCCAAGAGACCCAGTACTTC.

This clonotype was seen at least ten times. The rearrangement joins TRBV5-4 to TRBJ2-6; D gene ambiguous. This CDR3 is 14 amino acids long. V was shortened by 0 bases and J by 2 bases, with 3 bases between the two germline ends. The germline V gene encodes CDR1 SGHNT and CDR2 YYREEE (reference sequence). The CDR3 region has the DNA TGTGCCAGCAGCTTGGGGGCTGGGGCCAACGTCCTGACTTTC. As protein: CASSLGAGANVLTF. Filled out from reference TRBV5-4 and TRBJ2-6, the complete variable domain reads ETGVTQSPTHLIKTRGQQVTLRCSSQSGHNTVSWYQQALGQGPQFIFQYYREEENGRGNFPPRFSGLQFPNYSSELNVNALELDDSALYLCASSLGAGANVLTFGAGSRLTVL.

V and J are TRBV29-1 and TRBJ2-7; D is perhaps TRBD1 (6 bases). V lost 7 bases and J 3 bases, leaving 10 bases between the germline ends. The CDR3 contains 11 residues. Germline values: CDR1 SQVTM, CDR2 ANQGSEA. The chain's CDR3 is CSAMDSYEQYF. CDR3 nucleotides: TGCAGCGCTATGGACAGCTACGAGCAGTACTTC.

The chain has TRBV6-2 or TRBV6-3 and TRBJ2-7, with D possibly TRBD1 on 5 matching bases. Trimming took off 2 bases at V and 0 bases at J, with 14 bases between the two ends. The CDR3 is 16 amino acids. Germline assignment: CDR1 MNHEY and CDR2 SVGEGT. The CDR3 reads CASSYSSETASYEQYF. CDR3 nucleotides: TGTGCCAGCAGTTACAGCTCTGAGACAGCCTCCTACGAGCAGTACTTC.